A single sample is the source of the 9 T cell receptor beta chains below, sequenced in a study of T cell responses to AZD1222 COVID-19 vaccine (dated by TCRdb to about 2021). Library prep was done by the immunoSEQ multiplex PCR assay. TCRdb mirrors the immuneACCESS table, restricted to in-frame sequences. Some clones are absent from its copies; in checked studies, under half trace to an unresolved V gene, and the reason for the others is unknown. The sample table lists roughly 140,000 clones, 88% of them with a count of one. Roughly 16% of the sample comes from the top ten. This specimen's time point label, per the study, means: baseline before first vaccination. Sequences were derived from peripheral blood, sampled on day 0 of AZD1222 vaccination. Receptors were obtained from an adult in good health.

V and J are TRBV28 and TRBJ1-5; a weak D match, TRBD1 (6 bases). This CDR3 is built from 14 residues. The germline V gene encodes CDR1 MDHEN and CDR2 SYDVKM. The V and J ends lost 6 bases and 6 bases respectively, with 15 bases between them. CDR3 sequence reads: CASSLPGAGQPQHF. The CDR3, as DNA: TGTGCCAGCAGCCTCCCGGGGGCAGGTCAGCCCCAGCATTTT.

The DNA for the CDR3 is TGTGCCAGCTCAGAACAGGGGACCGGGGAGCTGTTTTTT. It codes for CASSEQGTGELFF. The gene calls are TRBV18 and TRBJ2-2, with TRBD1 matching over 7 bases. Germline lookup yields CDR1 KGHSH and CDR2 LQKENI. This CDR3 contains 13 residues. V was clipped by 5 bases and J by 5 bases; unmatched bases: 2.

V is TRBV18 and J is TRBJ1-2; D possibly corresponds to TRBD1 (5 bases). This CDR3 spans 15 amino acids. V lost 2 bases and J lost 6, with 16 bases in between. Per the germline V gene, CDR1 is KGHSH and CDR2 is LQKENI. This CDR3 is CASSPGSQGFDGYTF. In nucleotides, the CDR3 is TGTGCCAGCTCACCAGGGTCGCAGGGTTTCGATGGCTACACCTTC. Variable domain in full (rest from reference TRBV18 and TRBJ1-2): NAGVMQNPRHLVRRRGQEARLRCSPMKGHSHVYWYRQLPEEGLKFMVYLQKENIIDESGMPKERFSAEFPKEGPSILRIQQVVRGDSAAYFCASSPGSQGFDGYTFGSGTRLTVV.

The genes are TRBV6-5 and TRBJ1-5, with D hard to call. The germline gives CDR1 MNHEY, CDR2 SVGAGI. The CDR3 is 14 residues long. Trimming stripped 5 bases from V and 0 bases from J, with 8 bases between. The CDR3, as DNA: TGTGCCAGCAGTCGGGATAATAGCAATCAGCCCCAGCATTTT. Residues: CASSRDNSNQPQHF.

J is TRBJ1-3 and V is TRBV9; D gene uncertain. V was cut by 4 bases and J by 4 bases, with 9 bases left in between. The CDR3 runs 13 residues. CDR1 SGDLS and CDR2 YYNGEE come from the germline V gene. The CDR3 is CASSLGLGNTIYF. CDR3 in DNA: TGTGCCAGCAGCCTAGGACTCGGAAACACCATATATTTT.

The CDR3 DNA is TGTGCCAGCAGCTTACGGGGGGTGGATTCACCCCTCCACTTT. This gives the protein CASSLRGVDSPLHF. This rearrangement joins TRBV7-3 to TRBJ1-6; D perhaps matches TRBD1 (5 bases). Germline values: CDR1 SGHTA, CDR2 FQGTGA. The V end was cut by 2 bases, the J end by 8 bases, with 10 bases between. There are 14 residues in the CDR3.

This chain uses TRBV5-6 with TRBJ1-1; perhaps TRBD1 as D (5 bases). The CDR3 is 16 residues long. Trimming removed 4 bases from V and 3 bases from J, with 19 bases in between. The germline V gene encodes CDR1 SGHDT and CDR2 YYEEEE. DNA of the CDR3: TGTGCCAGCAGCGAATTAGGGGAGCCGCGGTACACTGAAGCTTTCTTT. Its protein is CASSELGEPRYTEAFF.

For this clone: Germline is not matched at one junction end, which may reflect a read error. The chain combines TRBV7-2 with TRBJ2-3; the match to TRBD2 covers 11 bases. This CDR3 region has 18 residues. Per germline, CDR1 SGHTA and CDR2 FQGNSA. Here the CDR3 reads CAGSWLAVAGGRTDTQYF. CDR3 in DNA: TGTGCCGGCAGCTGGCTGGCGGTAGCGGGGGGGCGCACAGATACGCAGTATTTT.

This chain links TRBV4-1 with TRBJ1-1; D is ambiguous. The V and J ends lost 3 bases and 6 bases respectively, with 14 bases between them. This CDR3 comprises 14 residues. The V gene's germline CDR1 is MGHRA and CDR2 YSYEKL. The CDR3 sequence: CASSQMRWEAEAFF. The CDR3 coding sequence is TGCGCCAGCAGCCAGATGCGCTGGGAGGCTGAAGCTTTCTTT.